A selection of T cell receptor beta chains follows, all from one sample in a study of blood T cell repertoires in COVID-19. Libraries were prepared by immunoSEQ multiplex PCR; TCRdb keeps only in-frame clonotypes and omits some of them. The sample consists of roughly 250,000 clones, approximately 81% of them appearing once. The sample was peripheral blood. The receptors were gathered from a woman in her sixties with active or convalescent COVID-19. CDR3s include the opening cysteine and the closing phenylalanine or tryptophan. The D gene is left open where the match is weak. Clone size is given for some rows only: seen once, a few or many times, or a class if the clone is expanded.

V gene	D gene	clone size	J gene	CDR3 protein	CDR3 DNA
TRBV7-8	NA	NA	TRBJ1-3	CASSLVTEPTSGNTIYF	TGTGCCAGCAGCCTCGTTACAGAACCCACCTCTGGAAACACCATATATTTT
TRBV19	NA	NA	TRBJ1-2	CAIHRARGGYTF	TGTGCCATTCACCGGGCCCGGGGTGGCTACACCTTC
TRBV6-1	NA	NA	TRBJ1-2	CASSDGLAMSAGYTF	TGTGCCAGCAGTGATGGTTTAGCTATGTCCGCTGGCTACACCTTC
TRBV19	TRBD1	NA	TRBJ1-4	CASSMGSTGGSEKLFF	TGTGCCAGTAGTATGGGGTCCACAGGGGGGAGCGAAAAACTGTTTTTT
TRBV5-1	TRBD1	NA	TRBJ2-2	CASSQGQGNTGELFF	TGCGCCAGCAGCCAAGGACAGGGGAACACCGGGGAGCTGTTTTTT
TRBV6-5	TRBD1	NA	TRBJ1-5	CASSGQVNQPQHF	TGTGCCAGCTCGGGACAGGTCAATCAGCCCCAGCATTTT
TRBV19	TRBD1	few	TRBJ1-5	CASSMEGQGTRPQHF	TGTGCCAGTAGTATGGAAGGACAGGGGACGCGGCCCCAGCATTTT
TRBV6-1	TRBD2	NA	TRBJ2-7	CASSEFPSGGPAEQYF	TGTGCCAGCAGTGAATTCCCTAGCGGGGGGCCGGCCGAGCAGTACTTC
TRBV4-1	TRBD2	few	TRBJ2-7	CASSQEVAGVLYEQYF	TGCGCCAGCAGCCAAGAGGTAGCGGGGGTACTTTACGAGCAGTACTTC
TRBV6-1	TRBD2	NA	TRBJ2-1	CASSELAGGYNEQFF	TGTGCCAGCAGTGAATTAGCGGGGGGCTACAATGAGCAGTTCTTC
TRBV20-1	NA	NA	TRBJ1-1	CSARLPQPPF	TGCAGTGCTAGATTGCCACAGCCTCCCTTT
TRBV7-9	NA	NA	TRBJ1-4	CASSLRGSNEKLFF	TGTGCCAGCAGCTTAAGGGGTTCTAATGAAAAACTGTTTTTT
TRBV6-6	NA	once	TRBJ2-3	CAGAGTKADTQYF	TGTGCCGGGGCCGGGACAAAAGCAGATACGCAGTATTTT
TRBV5-1	TRBD1	NA	TRBJ2-7	CASSPGQSPYEQYF	TGCGCCAGCAGCCCGGGACAGTCACCGTACGAGCAGTACTTC
TRBV7-9	NA	NA	TRBJ1-6	CASSLGQNNSPLHF	TGTGCCAGCAGCTTAGGACAGAATAATTCACCCCTCCACTTT
TRBV4-1	TRBD1	few	TRBJ2-2	CASSQVGTGPNTGELFF	TGCGCCAGCAGCCAGGTGGGGACAGGGCCGAACACCGGGGAGCTGTTTTTT
TRBV14	TRBD2	NA	TRBJ2-1	CASSPGTSGGPFYNEQFF	TGTGCCAGCAGCCCAGGGACTAGCGGGGGGCCTTTCTACAATGAGCAGTTCTTC
TRBV9	NA	NA	TRBJ2-1	CASSARTVPHNEQFF	TGTGCCAGCAGCGCCCGGACAGTACCCCACAATGAGCAGTTCTTC
TRBV6-6	NA	NA	TRBJ1-2	CASSSRYLDRTYGYTF	TGTGCCAGCAGTTCTCGATACTTGGACAGAACGTATGGCTACACCTTC
TRBV6-5	TRBD2	NA	TRBJ2-5	CATLVSGGYQETQYF	TGTGCCACCCTTGTTAGCGGGGGGTACCAAGAGACCCAGTACTTC
TRBV5-4	NA	NA	TRBJ2-5	CASSAGEETQYF	TGTGCCAGCAGTGCAGGGGAAGAGACCCAGTACTTC
TRBV11-3	TRBD2	NA	TRBJ2-3	CASSLDPQRGSTDTQYF	TGTGCCAGCAGCTTAGATCCCCAGCGGGGGAGCACAGATACGCAGTATTTT
TRBV7-9	NA	NA	TRBJ1-2	CASSLSRQAGGYTF	TGTGCCAGCAGCTTAAGTCGCCAGGCGGGTGGCTACACCTTC
TRBV11-3	TRBD2	NA	TRBJ2-7	CASSLGGGAYEQYF	TGTGCCAGCAGCTTAGGCGGGGGAGCCTACGAGCAGTACTTC
TRBV3-1/TRBV3-2	NA	NA	TRBJ1-5	CASSQLDIPGQPQHF	TGTGCCAGCAGCCAACTTGACATTCCAGGGCAGCCCCAGCATTTT
TRBV15	NA	NA	TRBJ2-4	CATSRDRASEGSKNIQYF	TGTGCCACCAGCAGAGATCGGGCGTCGGAGGGTTCCAAAAACATTCAGTACTTC
TRBV15	TRBD1	NA	TRBJ1-1	CATRLTGDTEAFF	TGTGCCACCAGACTGACAGGGGACACTGAAGCTTTCTTT
TRBV6-5	NA	NA	TRBJ2-2	CASSYTRTGELFF	TGTGCCAGCAGTTACACCCGGACCGGGGAGCTGTTTTTT
TRBV29-1	NA	NA	TRBJ1-6	CSVWLGHLTVFSYNSPLHF	TGCAGCGTTTGGCTTGGACACCTGACCGTCTTCTCCTATAATTCACCCCTCCACTTT
TRBV7-3	TRBD1	NA	TRBJ1-1	CASSLAGGNTEAFF	TGTGCCAGCAGCTTAGCAGGGGGGAACACTGAAGCTTTCTTT
TRBV7-9	NA	NA	TRBJ1-2	CASSSGGPFYGYTF	TGTGCCAGCAGCTCGGGGGGCCCGTTCTATGGCTACACCTTC
TRBV30	NA	NA	TRBJ2-7	CAWSQGGYEQYF	TGTGCCTGGAGTCAGGGAGGCTACGAGCAGTACTTC
TRBV5-4	TRBD2	few	TRBJ2-2	CASSFPSGGTGELFF	TGTGCCAGCAGCTTCCCTAGCGGGGGCACCGGGGAGCTGTTTTTT
TRBV18	NA	NA	TRBJ1-1	CASGAGTTEAFF	TGTGCCTCCGGGGCCGGGACTACTGAAGCTTTCTTT
TRBV7-9	NA	NA	TRBJ1-1	CASSPWGETEAFF	TGTGCCAGCAGCCCCTGGGGGGAAACTGAAGCTTTCTTT
TRBV16	TRBD1	NA	TRBJ1-1	CASSQNHPQGVFEAFF	TGTGCCAGCAGCCAAAACCATCCACAGGGGGTCTTCGAAGCTTTCTTT
TRBV5-1	TRBD2	NA	TRBJ2-3	CASRAGGSTDTQYF	TGCGCCAGCCGAGCGGGAGGGAGCACAGATACGCAGTATTTT
TRBV18	NA	NA	TRBJ2-7	CASSPGWDNGEQYF	TGTGCCAGCTCACCCGGTTGGGACAACGGCGAGCAGTACTTC
TRBV19	TRBD1	NA	TRBJ1-4	CASSIPGTGTNEKLFF	TGTGCCAGTAGTATCCCGGGGACAGGGACGAATGAAAAACTGTTTTTT
TRBV6-5	NA	NA	TRBJ1-2	CASSARGSYYGYTF	TGTGCCAGCAGCGCCCGGGGGAGTTACTATGGCTACACCTTC
TRBV29-1	NA	NA	TRBJ1-2	CSAGHPYGYTF	TGCAGCGCCGGTCATCCCTATGGCTACACCTTC
TRBV4-2	TRBD2	NA	TRBJ2-3	CASSPRGSGGDTDTQYF	TGTGCCAGCAGCCCCCGGGGCAGCGGGGGGGACACAGATACGCAGTATTTT
TRBV3-1/TRBV3-2	NA	NA	TRBJ1-2	CASSQGSAQASYGYTF	TGTGCCAGCAGCCAAGGATCGGCACAGGCGTCCTATGGCTACACCTTC
TRBV6-4	TRBD2	NA	TRBJ2-1	CASSFGGAREQFF	TGTGCCAGCAGTTTCGGGGGGGCGAGGGAGCAGTTCTTC